These 3 T cell receptor beta chains were all obtained from the same sample, sequenced in a study of CD8+ T cells in alopecia areata. This sample's treatment: oral pan-JAK inhibitor, 5-10 mg twice daily. The authors extracted RNA and reverse transcribed it into cDNA as the sequencing template. The repertoire was sequenced with immunoSEQ multiplex PCR; TCRdb's copy has only in-frame clones and lacks some. Altogether 250,000 to 300,000 clones are present, roughly 60% being singletons, with the ten largest covering about 1.8%. Sequences were derived from CD4+ T cells sorted from blood, sampled at week 24, from a patient treated with tofacitinib. These TCRs come from a human donor with alopecia areata.

The chain has TRBV28 and TRBJ2-5, with D possibly TRBD2 on 6 matching bases. V was pared by 3 bases and J by 6 bases, with 14 bases between. Germline V gives CDR1 MDHEN, CDR2 SYDVKM. The CDR3 totals 14 residues. The CDR3 loop reads CASSFGMGGKTQYF. CDR3 in DNA: TGTGCCAGCAGTTTTGGTATGGGGGGTAAGACCCAGTACTTC.

The genes are TRBV4-1 and TRBJ1-5, with D unclear. V lost 4 bases to trimming and J lost 0 bases, with 10 bases between them. The CDR3 totals 15 residues. Germline CDR1 reads MGHRA; CDR2 reads YSYEKL. The DNA of the CDR3 is TGCGCCAGCAGCCCACACCCCGATAGCAATCAGCCCCAGCATTTT. Translating gives CASSPHPDSNQPQHF.

The rearrangement links TRBV2 to TRBJ1-5, with D hard to call. The length of the CDR3 is 14 residues. V lost 2 bases to trimming and J lost 6 bases, with 11 bases between them. Germline CDR1 reads SNHLY; CDR2 reads FYNNEI. CDR3 in DNA: TGTGCCAGCAGTGAACGTACAGCCGCTCAGCCCCAGCATTTT. It yields the protein CASSERTAAQPQHF.